These 19 T cell receptor beta chains were all obtained from the same sample, sequenced in a study of shared clonotypes between healthy human individuals. This table comes from immunoSEQ multiplex PCR, and its TCRdb copy is limited to in-frame clones, with some not included. The sample yields about 2 million clones, 85% to 95% seen once. The sequenced material came from naive CD4+ T cells sorted from blood. Subset noted: CD45RA+ positively selected. These receptor sequences come from a man in his late teens or twenties in good health.

V gene TRBV5-6 combines with J gene TRBJ2-2, with TRBD2 matching 9 bases. V lost 2 bases, J lost 5 bases, and 7 bases stayed unmatched. In germline, CDR1 is SGHDT, CDR2 YYEEEE. There are 16 residues in the CDR3. Here the CDR3 reads CASSFTAGGQTGELFF. CDR3 DNA sequence: TGTGCCAGCAGCTTCACAGCGGGGGGCCAGACCGGGGAGCTGTTTTTT.

The chain uses TRBV4-3 and TRBJ1-5, with 9 positions matching TRBD1. V was clipped by 0 bases and J by 7 bases; unmatched bases: 4. Germline V CDR1 and CDR2: LGHNA, YSLEER. This CDR3 has 15 amino acids. The CDR3 nucleotides read TGCGCCAGCAGCCAAGATGGGACAGGGAGGCAGCCCCAGCATTTT. Translated, it gives CASSQDGTGRQPQHF.

This sequence joins TRBV10-3 and TRBJ2-7, with 11 positions matching TRBD2. J was trimmed by 1 base and V by 10 bases; bases with no gene match: 9. CDR1 is ENHRY, CDR2 SYGVKD, per germline. The CDR3 runs to 15 residues. The CDR3 region is CATARGLAESYEQYF. The CDR3, as DNA: TGTGCCACCGCTAGGGGACTAGCGGAATCCTACGAGCAGTACTTC.

The chain employs TRBV5-4 and TRBJ2-5; TRBD2 is a possible D gene (5 bases). Trimming cost V 1 base and J 7 bases, with 11 bases left between them. CDR3 length: 13 residues. Germline V CDR1 and CDR2: SGHNT, YYREEE (reference sequence). The CDR3, as DNA: TGTGCCAGCAGCTTGACAGTGGGGAGGACCCAGTACTTC. This sequence encodes CASSLTVGRTQYF. Full variable domain (rest looked up from reference TRBV5-4 and TRBJ2-5): ETGVTQSPTHLIKTRGQQVTLRCSSQSGHNTVSWYQQALGQGPQFIFQYYREEENGRGNFPPRFSGLQFPNYSSELNVNALELDDSALYLCASSLTVGRTQYFGPGTRLLVL.

The chain recombines TRBV5-1 with TRBJ2-3; 8 bases map to TRBD2. Looked up from germline, CDR1 is SGHRS and CDR2 is YFSETQ. This CDR3 is built from 16 residues. With V trimmed by 1 base and J by 6 bases, 10 bases remained unmatched. The CDR3 sequence is CASSLSQRGQGDTQYF. CDR3 in DNA: TGCGCCAGCAGCTTGTCCCAGCGGGGGCAGGGGGATACGCAGTATTTT.

The CDR3 region has the DNA TGTGCCAGCAGTGCCTCTAGGAGGGAGACCCAGTACTTC. It yields the protein CASSASRRETQYF. V usage is TRBV2 and J usage is TRBJ2-5, with a possible D match to TRBD2 (5 bases). This CDR3 comprises 13 residues. Germline V lookup: CDR1 SNHLY, CDR2 FYNNEI. V lost 4 bases and J 5 bases, leaving 11 bases between the germline ends.

The V call is TRBV10-3, the J call TRBJ2-5; D possibly corresponds to TRBD1 (6 bases). Germline CDR1 is ENHRY and CDR2 is SYGVKD. Trimming cost V 4 bases and J 4 bases, with 13 bases left between them. This CDR3 is 14 amino acids long. The CDR3 protein is CAISGPAGAETQYF. In nucleotides, the CDR3 is TGTGCCATCAGTGGCCCTGCAGGGGCAGAGACCCAGTACTTC.

V usage is TRBV5-6 and J usage is TRBJ2-7; the match to TRBD1 covers 7 bases. The CDR3 extends over 15 amino acids. The trim removed 4 bases at V and 2 bases at J, leaving 9 bases unmatched. Looked up from germline, CDR1 is SGHDT and CDR2 is YYEEEE. CDR3 DNA sequence: TGTGCCAGCAGCCCAGGCGGACAGGTTACCTACGAGCAGTACTTC. Protein sequence: CASSPGGQVTYEQYF. The variable domain in full, with the rest retrieved from reference TRBV5-6 and TRBJ2-7, is DAGVTQSPTHLIKTRGQQVTLRCSPKSGHDTVSWYQQALGQGPQFIFQYYEEEERQRGNFPDRFSGHQFPNYSSELNVNALLLGDSALYLCASSPGGQVTYEQYFGPGTRLTVT.

This sequence joins TRBV27 and TRBJ1-5; 8 positions match TRBD1. Germline CDR1 MNHEY, CDR2 SMNVEV (reference sequence). Trimming took 5 bases from V and 7 from J; bases not matched to a gene: 10. The CDR3 spans 15 residues. The CDR3 coding sequence is TGTGCCAGCAGTCCAGGGGGCCGGGGTTTGCAGCCCCAGCATTTT. It specifies CASSPGGRGLQPQHF.

This clone was picked up one time. The genes are TRBV7-2 and TRBJ2-1; TRBD2 matches at 11 bases. This CDR3 contains 15 residues. Germline V lookup: CDR1 SGHTA, CDR2 FQGNSA. The V segment lost 1 base and the J segment 12 bases; nucleotides outside the gene matches: 8. DNA of the CDR3: TGTGCCAGCAGCTTAGTTGTAGCGGGGGGGCCCCCGCAGTTCTTC. This translates into CASSLVVAGGPPQFF.

The rearrangement uses TRBV2 and TRBJ1-4; weak D call: TRBD1 (5 bases). The CDR3 is made up of 13 amino acids. The germline gives CDR1 SNHLY, CDR2 FYNNEI. V was pared by 4 bases and J by 7 bases, with 10 bases between. The CDR3: CASSGGTGEKLFF. The CDR3 DNA reads as TGTGCCAGCAGTGGCGGGACGGGTGAAAAACTGTTTTTT.

The rearrangement uses TRBV6-1 and TRBJ1-2; D gene ambiguous. The V end was cut by 8 bases, the J end by 1 base, with 11 bases between. Germline V gene lookup returns CDR1 MNHNS and CDR2 SASEGT. The CDR3 spans 13 residues. CDR3: CASHPDFNYGYTF. CDR3 DNA: TGTGCCAGCCATCCGGATTTTAACTATGGCTACACCTTC.

The rearrangement links TRBV29-1 to TRBJ1-1, with D unresolved. The germline gives CDR1 SQVTM, CDR2 ANQGSEA. V lost 8 bases and J lost 0, with 16 bases in between. The CDR3 consists of 14 residues. CDR3 in amino acids: CSTEAGRMNTEAFF. For the CDR3, the DNA is TGCAGCACTGAGGCGGGCAGAATGAACACTGAAGCTTTCTTT.

The V call is TRBV11-2, the J call TRBJ2-7; 8 bases align to TRBD1. The junction had 8 bases not matched to a gene; V was cut back by 4 bases and J by 3 bases. The CDR3 consists of 15 residues. Per the germline V gene, CDR1 is SGHAT and CDR2 is FQNNGV. CDR3 loop: CASSSGQGQNYEQYF. The CDR3 DNA sequence: TGTGCCAGCAGCTCAGGACAGGGCCAAAACTACGAGCAGTACTTC.

The chain combines TRBV7-9 with TRBJ2-7; TRBD1 agrees at 8 bases. The CDR3 sequence is 14 residues long. Trimming took 1 base from V and 3 from J; bases not matched to a gene: 2. The germline V gene encodes CDR1 SEHNR and CDR2 FQNEAQ (reference sequence). Here the CDR3 reads CASSLGTGIYEQYF. The CDR3 region has the DNA TGTGCCAGCAGCTTAGGGACAGGGATCTACGAGCAGTACTTC.

The CDR3 reads CASSPGQVSGELFF. The DNA of the CDR3 is TGTGCCAGCAGTCCGGGACAGGTTAGCGGGGAGCTGTTTTTT. The J gene is TRBJ2-2, the V gene TRBV7-2; TRBD1 agrees at 8 bases. In germline, CDR1 is SGHTA, CDR2 FQGNSA. The CDR3 is made up of 14 amino acids. V was pared by 6 bases and J by 7 bases, with 7 bases of the junction left unmatched.

J is TRBJ1-3 and V is TRBV5-4; tentative D call: TRBD1 (5 bases). Trimming stripped 1 base from V and 4 bases from J, with 15 bases between. CDR3 size: 16 residues. In germline, CDR1 is SGHNT, CDR2 YYREEE (reference sequence). The CDR3 sequence: CASSLNLGVSGNTIYF. The CDR3 bases are TGTGCCAGCAGCTTGAATTTGGGGGTTTCAGGAAACACCATATATTTT.

J is TRBJ2-2 and V is TRBV6-1; D is unclear. V dropped 6 bases and J dropped 8 bases, with 7 bases sitting between them. CDR1 and CDR2 (germline): MNHNS, SASEGT. The CDR3 extends over 11 amino acids. CDR3 DNA sequence: TGTGCCAGCAGGACACAGGGGGAGCTGTTTTTT. It yields the protein CASRTQGELFF.

This chain uses TRBV7-2 with TRBJ2-5; the D is unclear. Looked up from germline, CDR1 is SGHTA and CDR2 is FQGNSA. There are 14 residues in the CDR3. Trimming took off 4 bases at V and 5 bases at J, with 14 bases between the two ends. DNA for the CDR3: TGTGCCAGCAGCTCTCGGTCGGCAGTGGAGACCCAGTACTTC. This sequence encodes CASSSRSAVETQYF.